This TCR beta chain was sequenced in a study of siplizumab effects on memory and regulatory T cells (dated by TCRdb to between 2018 and 2021). Study-wide context: The study examined how the anti-CD2 antibody siplizumab affects alloreactive T-cell subsets in allogeneic mixed lymphocyte reactions built from human PBMCs. Here is what the overall study found, with its caveats: The suppressive function of proliferating Tregs from siplizumab cultures was not functionally confirmed. Among mappable alloreactive CD4+ clones, the Treg-derived fraction averaged approximately 66% with siplizumab versus 25% to 30% in control reactions. Unstimulated naive T cells appeared to be more diverse than memory T cells, and naive cells seemed to make a substantial contribution to the alloresponse. A naive or memory phenotype could not be assigned to roughly 75-96% of proliferating CD4+ or CD8+ clones. Sequences below about 10^-5 frequency were poorly captured, so only a minor fraction of alloreactive clones could be mapped to unstimulated subsets. The cumulative frequency of alloreactive sequences that could be traced back to unstimulated CD4+ memory T cells was significantly reduced by siplizumab.

Library preparation was by the immunoSEQ multiplex PCR assay. Approximately 100,000 TCR templates per sample were assayed on the deep sequencing platform. Genomic DNA extracted from sorted T cells was used for TCRbeta CDR3 sequencing. From the authors' description of their analysis: The R programming language was used for clonal analysis of the TCRbeta CDR3 data. Comparing unstimulated samples against CFSE-low samples taken after the reaction was how alloreactive CD4+ and CD8+ clones were defined. Regulatory or non-regulatory origin was assigned to alloreactive CD4+ clones by matching of sequences to sorted unstimulated Treg and non-Treg repertoires. The table comes from immuneACCESS by way of TCRdb, which keeps in-frame sequences with V and J called. Part of the clones is missing from these tables; in studies checked, under half for an unresolved V gene and the rest for unknown reasons. The DNA gave D and trimming, while V, J and clone size come from that table. The sample table shows approximately 100,000 clones, and 85% to 95% are seen once. The ten largest account for approximately 1.2% of the sample.

On this clone: Its target antigen remains unknown. No much larger clone exists at a distance of one base, and base qualities are not known.

Sorted unstimulated T cells, along with proliferating T cells recovered from mixed lymphocyte reactions, underwent TCRbeta CDR3 sequencing. Fresh whole blood from roughly nine HLA-typed healthy donors was used as the source from which PBMCs were isolated. Unstimulated CD4+ non-regulatory T cells were FACS-sorted to map the origin of alloreactive clones. The V and J ends are trimmed by 0 bases and 0 bases, leaving 9 bases between them. Taken from the germline V gene (reference sequence), the CDR1 and CDR2 loops are GTSNPN and SVGIG. The CDR3, from cysteine to phenylalanine, totals 15 residues. Of all the DNA, just the CDR3 is kept, 45 bases in frame from base 1.

The specimen sequenced was non-Treg CD4+ T cells sorted from blood. The cell subset or site tag for this specimen amounts to: FACS-sorted unstimulated CD4+ non-regulatory T cells. The rearranged segments are TRBV30 and TRBJ1-3, with the D segment identity uncertain. The TCR comes from a human donor in good health. CDR3 loop: CAWSVRQDSGNTIYF. The nucleotide sequence reads TGTGCCTGGAGTGTAAGACAAGACTCTGGAAACACCATATATTTT.